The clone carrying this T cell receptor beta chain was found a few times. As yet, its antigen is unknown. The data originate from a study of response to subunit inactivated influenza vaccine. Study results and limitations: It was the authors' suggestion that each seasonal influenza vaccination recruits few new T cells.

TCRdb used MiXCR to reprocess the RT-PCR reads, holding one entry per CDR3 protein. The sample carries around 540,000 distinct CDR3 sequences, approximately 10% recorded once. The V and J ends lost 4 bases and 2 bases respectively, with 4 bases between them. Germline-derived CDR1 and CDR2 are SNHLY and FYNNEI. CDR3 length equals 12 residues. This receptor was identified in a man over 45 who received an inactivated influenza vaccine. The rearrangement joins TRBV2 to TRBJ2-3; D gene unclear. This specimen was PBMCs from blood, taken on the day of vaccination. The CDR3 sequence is CASSAFTDTQYF. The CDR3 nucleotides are TGTGCCAGCAGTGCGTTCACAGATACGCAGTATTTT.